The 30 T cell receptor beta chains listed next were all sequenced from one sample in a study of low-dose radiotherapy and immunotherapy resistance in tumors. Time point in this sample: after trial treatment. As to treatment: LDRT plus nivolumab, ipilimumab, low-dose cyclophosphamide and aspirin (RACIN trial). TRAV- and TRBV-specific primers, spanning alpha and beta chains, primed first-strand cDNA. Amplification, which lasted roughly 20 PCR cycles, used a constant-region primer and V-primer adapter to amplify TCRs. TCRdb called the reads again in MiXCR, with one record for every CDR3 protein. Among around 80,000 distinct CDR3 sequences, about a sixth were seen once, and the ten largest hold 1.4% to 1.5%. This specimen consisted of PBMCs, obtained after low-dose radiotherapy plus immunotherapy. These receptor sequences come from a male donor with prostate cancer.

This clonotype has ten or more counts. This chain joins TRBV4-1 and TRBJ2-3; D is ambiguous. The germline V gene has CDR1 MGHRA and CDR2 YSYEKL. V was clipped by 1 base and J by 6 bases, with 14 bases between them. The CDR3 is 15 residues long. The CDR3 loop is CASSQGSPSRDTQYF. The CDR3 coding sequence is TGCGCCAGCAGCCAAGGGTCCCCATCGCGGGATACGCAGTATTTT.

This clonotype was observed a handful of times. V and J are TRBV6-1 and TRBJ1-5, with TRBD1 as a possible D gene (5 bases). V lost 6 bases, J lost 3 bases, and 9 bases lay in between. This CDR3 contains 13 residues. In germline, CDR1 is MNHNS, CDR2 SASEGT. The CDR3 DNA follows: TGTGCCAGCAGGGACACCTCCAATCAGCCCCAGCATTTT. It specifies CASRDTSNQPQHF.

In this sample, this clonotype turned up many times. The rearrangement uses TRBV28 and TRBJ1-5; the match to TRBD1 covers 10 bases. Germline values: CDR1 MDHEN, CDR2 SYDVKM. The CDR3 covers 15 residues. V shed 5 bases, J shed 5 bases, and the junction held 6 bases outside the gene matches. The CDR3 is CASSEGDRGHQPQHF. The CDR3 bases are TGTGCCAGCAGTGAAGGGGACAGGGGACATCAGCCCCAGCATTTT.

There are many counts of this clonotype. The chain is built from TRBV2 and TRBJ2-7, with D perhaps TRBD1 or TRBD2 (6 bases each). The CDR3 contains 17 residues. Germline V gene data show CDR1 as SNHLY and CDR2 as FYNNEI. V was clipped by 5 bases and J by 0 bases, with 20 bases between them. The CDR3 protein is CASSRGSGDNYSYEQYF. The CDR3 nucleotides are TGTGCCAGCAGTCGCGGATCGGGGGACAACTACTCCTACGAGCAGTACTTC.

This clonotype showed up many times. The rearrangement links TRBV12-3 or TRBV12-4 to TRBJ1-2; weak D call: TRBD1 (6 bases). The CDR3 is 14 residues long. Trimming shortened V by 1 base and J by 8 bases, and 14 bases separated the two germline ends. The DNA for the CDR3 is TGTGCCAGCAGTTTAGGGGACATCTCTTCAGGCTACACCTTC. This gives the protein CASSLGDISSGYTF.

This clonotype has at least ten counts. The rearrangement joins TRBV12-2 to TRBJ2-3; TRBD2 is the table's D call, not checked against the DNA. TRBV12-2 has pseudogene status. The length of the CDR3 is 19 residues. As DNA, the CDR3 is TGTGCAAGTCGCTTAGCGTCTAAACTAGCGGACCTTTGCACAGATACGCAGTATTTT. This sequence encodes CASRLASKLADLCTDTQYF.

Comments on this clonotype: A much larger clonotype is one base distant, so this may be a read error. The CDR3 nucleotides read TGTGCCAGCAGCCATTCGGCGAGCCGGTTTGCCCCCTACAATGAGCAGTTCTTC. Its protein product is CASSHSASRFAPYNEQFF. The chain employs TRBV28 and TRBJ2-1; D remains unclear. The CDR3 covers 18 residues. In germline, CDR1 is MDHEN, CDR2 SYDVKM. V lost 6 bases, J lost 2 bases, and 23 bases lay in between.

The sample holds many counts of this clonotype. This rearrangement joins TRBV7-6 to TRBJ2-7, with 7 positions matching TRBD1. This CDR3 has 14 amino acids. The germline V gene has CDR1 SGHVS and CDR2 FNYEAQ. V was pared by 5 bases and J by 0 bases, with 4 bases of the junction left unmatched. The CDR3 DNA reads TGTGCCAGCAGCAAGGACAGGAGCTCCTACGAGCAGTACTTC. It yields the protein CASSKDRSSYEQYF. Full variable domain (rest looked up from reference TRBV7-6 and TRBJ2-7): GAGVSQSPRYKVTKRGQDVALRCDPISGHVSLYWYRQALGQGPEFLTYFNYEAQQDKSGLPNDRFSAERPEGSISTLTIQRTEQRDSAMYRCASSKDRSSYEQYFGPGTRLTVT.

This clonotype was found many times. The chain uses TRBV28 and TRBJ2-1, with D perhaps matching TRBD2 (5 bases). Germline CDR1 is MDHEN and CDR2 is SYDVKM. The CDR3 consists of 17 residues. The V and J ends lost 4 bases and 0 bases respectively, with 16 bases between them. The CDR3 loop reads CASSWPEGGSSYNEQFF. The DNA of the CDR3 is TGTGCCAGCAGTTGGCCCGAGGGCGGCAGCTCCTACAATGAGCAGTTCTTC.

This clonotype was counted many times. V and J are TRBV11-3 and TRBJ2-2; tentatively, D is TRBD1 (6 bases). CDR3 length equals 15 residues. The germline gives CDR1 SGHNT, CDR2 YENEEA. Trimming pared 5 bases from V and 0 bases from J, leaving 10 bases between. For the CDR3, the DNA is TGTGCCAGCAGCAAACAGGGTACGAACACCGGGGAGCTGTTTTTT. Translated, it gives CASSKQGTNTGELFF.

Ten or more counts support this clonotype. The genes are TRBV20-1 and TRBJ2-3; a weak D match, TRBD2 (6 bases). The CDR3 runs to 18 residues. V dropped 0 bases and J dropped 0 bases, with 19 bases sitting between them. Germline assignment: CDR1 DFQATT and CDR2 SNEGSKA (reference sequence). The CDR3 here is CSARDFAPSGPSTDTQYF. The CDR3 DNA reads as TGCAGTGCTAGAGATTTTGCCCCAAGCGGGCCGAGCACAGATACGCAGTATTTT.

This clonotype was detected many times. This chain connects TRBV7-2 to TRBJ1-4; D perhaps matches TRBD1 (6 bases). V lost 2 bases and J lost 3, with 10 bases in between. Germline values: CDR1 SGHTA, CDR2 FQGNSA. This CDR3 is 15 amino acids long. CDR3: CASSLNGGPNEKLFF. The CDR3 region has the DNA TGTGCCAGCAGCTTAAATGGGGGGCCTAATGAAAAACTGTTTTTT.

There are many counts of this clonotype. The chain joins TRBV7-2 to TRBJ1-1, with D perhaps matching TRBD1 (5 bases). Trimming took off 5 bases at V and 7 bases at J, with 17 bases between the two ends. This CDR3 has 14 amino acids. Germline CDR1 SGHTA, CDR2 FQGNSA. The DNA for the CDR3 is TGTGCCAGCAGCGTAGGTGGCCGGGGCATTGAAGCTTTCTTT. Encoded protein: CASSVGGRGIEAFF. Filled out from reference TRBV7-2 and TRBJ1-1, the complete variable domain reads GAGVSQSPSNKVTEKGKDVELRCDPISGHTALYWYRQSLGQGLEFLIYFQGNSAPDKSGLPSDRFSAERTGGSVSTLTIQRTQQEDSAVYLCASSVGGRGIEAFFGQGTRLTVV.

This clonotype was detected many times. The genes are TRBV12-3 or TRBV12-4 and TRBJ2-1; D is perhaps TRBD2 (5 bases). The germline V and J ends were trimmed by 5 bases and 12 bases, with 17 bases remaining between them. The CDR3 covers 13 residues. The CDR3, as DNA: TGTGCCAGCAGTCCCCGGGAAGGGTCTGTGCAGTTCTTC. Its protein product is CASSPREGSVQFF.

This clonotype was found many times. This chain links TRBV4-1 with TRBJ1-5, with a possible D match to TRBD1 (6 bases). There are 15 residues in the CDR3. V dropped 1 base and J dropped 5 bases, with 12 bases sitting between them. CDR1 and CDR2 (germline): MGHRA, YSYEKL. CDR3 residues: CASSQVRGGDQPQHF. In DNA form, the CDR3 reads TGCGCCAGCAGCCAAGTACGAGGGGGGGATCAGCCCCAGCATTTT.

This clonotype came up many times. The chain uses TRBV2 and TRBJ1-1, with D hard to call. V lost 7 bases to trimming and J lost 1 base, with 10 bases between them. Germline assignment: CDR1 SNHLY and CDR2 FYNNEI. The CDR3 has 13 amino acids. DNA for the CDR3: TGTGCCAGCACACCGATGGAGAACACTGAAGCTTTCTTT. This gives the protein CASTPMENTEAFF.

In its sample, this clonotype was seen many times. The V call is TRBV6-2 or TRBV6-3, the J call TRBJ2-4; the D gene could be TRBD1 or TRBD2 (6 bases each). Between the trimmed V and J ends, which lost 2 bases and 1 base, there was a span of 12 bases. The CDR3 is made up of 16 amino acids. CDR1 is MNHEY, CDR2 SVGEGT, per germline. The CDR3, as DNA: TGTGCCAGCAGTTACGAGTCCGGGGGCGCCAAAAACATTCAGTACTTC. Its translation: CASSYESGGAKNIQYF.

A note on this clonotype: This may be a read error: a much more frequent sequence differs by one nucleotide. The CDR3: CASSLLRQGVETQYF. The DNA for the CDR3 is TGCGCCAGCAGCTTGTTACGACAGGGTGTAGAGACCCAGTACTTC. The V gene is TRBV5-1, the J gene TRBJ2-5, with 7 bases identical to TRBD1. J gave up 4 bases and V 1 base, and 7 bases lay outside the gene matches. The germline V gene has CDR1 SGHRS and CDR2 YFSETQ. The CDR3 is made up of 15 amino acids.

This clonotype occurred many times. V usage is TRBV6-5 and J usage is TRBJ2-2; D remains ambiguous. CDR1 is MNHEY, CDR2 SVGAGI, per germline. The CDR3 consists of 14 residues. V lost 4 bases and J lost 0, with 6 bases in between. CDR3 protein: CASSSGANTGELFF. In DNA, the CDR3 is TGTGCCAGCAGTTCTGGTGCGAACACCGGGGAGCTGTTTTTT.

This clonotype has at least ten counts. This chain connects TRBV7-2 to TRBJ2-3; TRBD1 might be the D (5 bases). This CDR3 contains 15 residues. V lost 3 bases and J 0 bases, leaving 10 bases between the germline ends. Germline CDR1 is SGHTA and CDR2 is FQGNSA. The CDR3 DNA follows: TGTGCCAGCAGCTTCGTGGCAGGGAGCACAGATACGCAGTATTTT. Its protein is CASSFVAGSTDTQYF.

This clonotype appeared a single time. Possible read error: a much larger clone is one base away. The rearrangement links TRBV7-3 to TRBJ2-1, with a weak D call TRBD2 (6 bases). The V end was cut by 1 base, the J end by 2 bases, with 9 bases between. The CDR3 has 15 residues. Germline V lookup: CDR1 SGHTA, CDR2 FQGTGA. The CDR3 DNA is TGTGCCAGCAGCTTAATGGGAGGCCCCTACAATGAGCAGTTCTTC. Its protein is CASSLMGGPYNEQFF.

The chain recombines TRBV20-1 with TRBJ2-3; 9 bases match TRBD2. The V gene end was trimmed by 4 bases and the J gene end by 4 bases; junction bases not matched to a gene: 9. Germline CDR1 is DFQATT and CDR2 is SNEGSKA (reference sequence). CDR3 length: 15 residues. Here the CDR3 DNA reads TGCAGTGCTACCCGGTCGGCGGGAGGGGCAGATACGCAGTATTTT. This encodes CSATRSAGGADTQYF.

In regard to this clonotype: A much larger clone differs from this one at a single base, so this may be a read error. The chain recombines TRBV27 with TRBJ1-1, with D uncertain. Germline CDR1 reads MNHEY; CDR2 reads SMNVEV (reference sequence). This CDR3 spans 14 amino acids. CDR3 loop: CASSSRTRNTGAFF. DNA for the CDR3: TGTGCCAGCAGTTCCCGGACCAGGAACACTGGAGCTTTCTTT.

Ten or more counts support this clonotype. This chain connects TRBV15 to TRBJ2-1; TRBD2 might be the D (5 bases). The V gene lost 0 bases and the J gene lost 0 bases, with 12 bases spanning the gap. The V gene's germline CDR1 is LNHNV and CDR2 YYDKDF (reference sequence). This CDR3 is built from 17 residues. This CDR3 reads CATSRESTGISYNEQFF. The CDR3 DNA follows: TGTGCCACCAGCAGAGAGAGTACGGGAATCTCCTACAATGAGCAGTTCTTC.

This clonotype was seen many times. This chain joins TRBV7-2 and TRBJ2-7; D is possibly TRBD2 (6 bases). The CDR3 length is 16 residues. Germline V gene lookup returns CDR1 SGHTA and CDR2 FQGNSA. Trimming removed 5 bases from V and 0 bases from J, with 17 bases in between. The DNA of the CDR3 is TGTGCCAGCAGCCCGAAGGACTACCCGAACTCCTACGAGCAGTACTTC. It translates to CASSPKDYPNSYEQYF.

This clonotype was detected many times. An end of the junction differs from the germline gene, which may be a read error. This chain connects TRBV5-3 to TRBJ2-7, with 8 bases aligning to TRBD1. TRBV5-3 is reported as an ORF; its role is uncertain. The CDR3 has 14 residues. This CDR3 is CASSFPGQGSEQYF. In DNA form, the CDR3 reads TGTGCCAGCAGCTTTCCCGGACAGGGATCCGAGCAGTACTTC.

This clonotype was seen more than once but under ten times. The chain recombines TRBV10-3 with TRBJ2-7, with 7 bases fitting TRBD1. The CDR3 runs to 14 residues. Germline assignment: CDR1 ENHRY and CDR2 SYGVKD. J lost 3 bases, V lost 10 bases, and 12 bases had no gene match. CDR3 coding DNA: TGTGCCACCTCGGGACAGAGGCTTGTCTACGAGCAGTACTTC. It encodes CATSGQRLVYEQYF.

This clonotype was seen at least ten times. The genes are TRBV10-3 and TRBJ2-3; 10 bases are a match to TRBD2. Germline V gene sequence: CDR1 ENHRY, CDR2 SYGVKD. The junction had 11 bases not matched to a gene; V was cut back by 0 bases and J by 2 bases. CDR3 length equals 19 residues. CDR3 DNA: TGTGCCATCAGTGAGTCGAAGGTAGCGACTAGCGGGTACACAGATACGCAGTATTTT. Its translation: CAISESKVATSGYTDTQYF.

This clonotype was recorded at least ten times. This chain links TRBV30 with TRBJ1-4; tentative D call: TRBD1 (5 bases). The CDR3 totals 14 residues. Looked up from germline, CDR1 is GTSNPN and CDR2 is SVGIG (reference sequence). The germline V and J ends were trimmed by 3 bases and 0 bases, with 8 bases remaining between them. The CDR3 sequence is CAWRTEATNEKLFF. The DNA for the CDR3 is TGTGCCTGGAGGACAGAAGCAACTAATGAAAAACTGTTTTTT.

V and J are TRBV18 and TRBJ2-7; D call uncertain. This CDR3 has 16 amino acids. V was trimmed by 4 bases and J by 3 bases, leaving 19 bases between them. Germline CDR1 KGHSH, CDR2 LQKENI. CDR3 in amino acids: CASSHTAGKGGYEQYF. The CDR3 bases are TGTGCCAGCTCACATACCGCTGGAAAGGGCGGCTACGAGCAGTACTTC.